This T cell receptor (beta chain) was obtained from a study of radiotherapy plus CTLA-4 blockade in lung cancer. CDR1 SGHRS and CDR2 YFSETQ come from the germline V gene. The CDR3 is 13 residues long. V was clipped by 3 bases and J by 4 bases; unmatched bases: 2. Only in-frame clones appear in the TCRdb table, and some are missing; sequencing was by immunoSEQ multiplex PCR. Counted here are 84,000 or so clones, over 75% occurring once; the ten biggest clones make up approximately 15%. It was focal radiation plus CTLA-4 blockade with ipilimumab that patients with chemo-refractory metastatic non-small-cell lung cancer received.

The sequence derives from a human donor with non-small cell lung cancer that progressed on radiotherapy plus ipilimumab. This chain uses TRBV5-1 with TRBJ1-1; 8 bases match TRBD1. Here the sequenced sample was peripheral blood, taken from a patient treated with radiotherapy plus ipilimumab. For the CDR3, the DNA is TGCGCCAGCAGCTACAGGGGGGGCACTGAAGCTTTCTTT. Protein: CASSYRGGTEAFF.